The 10 T cell receptor beta chains reported below all come from one sample, sequenced in a study of T-cell reconstitution after alpha-beta-depleted transplantation in children. The TCRbeta library was prepared with unique molecular identifiers. A single record per CDR3 protein comes from TCRdb applying MiXCR to the PCR reads. This sample carries approximately 490,000 distinct CDR3 sequences, under 15% of them seen once, and the ten largest clones take around 5.8%. The source was PBMCs from the stem cell graft donor, collected from the stem cell graft. Receptors were obtained from a human donor who donated a stem cell graft to a child with combined immunodeficiency.

V gene TRBV29-1 combines with J gene TRBJ2-5, with 10 nucleotides matching TRBD2. CDR1 and CDR2 (germline): SQVTM, ANQGSEA. Losses at the gene ends were 6 bases for V and 2 bases for J; bases not matched to a gene: 3. The CDR3 extends over 13 amino acids. The CDR3 spells CSVGLAAQETQYF. As DNA, the CDR3 is TGCAGCGTCGGACTAGCGGCGCAAGAGACCCAGTACTTC.

The rearrangement links TRBV18 to TRBJ2-2, with no clear D. Germline V gene sequence: CDR1 KGHSH, CDR2 LQKENI. Trimming removed 1 base at V and 5 bases at J, with 5 bases between. The CDR3 sequence is 13 residues long. Here the CDR3 reads CASSPLLTGELFF. CDR3 nucleotides: TGTGCCAGCTCACCACTGCTTACCGGGGAGCTGTTTTTT.

V usage is TRBV7-2 and J usage is TRBJ2-4, with a weak D call TRBD1 (6 bases). Germline values: CDR1 SGHTA, CDR2 FQGNSA. V lost 7 bases and J 8 bases, leaving 15 bases between the germline ends. The CDR3 totals 13 residues. CDR3 sequence: CASNPPGTYIQYF. The CDR3 DNA sequence: TGTGCCAGCAACCCGCCCGGGACATACATTCAGTACTTC.

The chain carries TRBV5-5 and TRBJ2-5; perhaps D is TRBD1 or TRBD2 (5 bases each). V lost 9 bases to trimming and J lost 3 bases, with 15 bases between them. The CDR3 spans 13 residues. CDR1 and CDR2 from the germline V gene are SGHKS and YYEKEE (reference sequence). The DNA of the CDR3 is TGTGCCATGAGCCCTGGGGGTGAAGAGACCCAGTACTTC. It specifies CAMSPGGEETQYF.

The CDR3 region is CASSPPKGGSAGELFF. The CDR3 DNA reads TGTGCCAGCAGTCCCCCGAAGGGAGGGTCCGCCGGGGAGCTGTTTTTT. The J gene is TRBJ2-2, the V gene TRBV6-1; the match to TRBD2 covers 7 bases. The CDR3 is made up of 16 amino acids. Germline-derived CDR1 and CDR2 are MNHNS and SASEGT. Trimming at V came to 5 bases and at J to 6 bases, leaving 12 bases not matched to a gene.

CDR3 nucleotide sequence: TGTGCCAGCAGTACCGGGGCCCGGTACAATGAGCAGTTCTTC. This translates into CASSTGARYNEQFF. The chain uses TRBV6-1 and TRBJ2-1, with D perhaps assigned TRBD1 or TRBD2 (5 bases each). The CDR3 is made up of 14 amino acids. Germline CDR1 is MNHNS and CDR2 is SASEGT. V was shortened by 5 bases and J by 4 bases, with 12 bases between the two germline ends.

This clonotype occurred a few times. V usage is TRBV6-5 and J usage is TRBJ2-3; the D gene is possibly TRBD2 (6 bases). Trimming took off 2 bases at V and 4 bases at J, with 10 bases between the two ends. Germline values: CDR1 MNHEY, CDR2 SVGAGI. The CDR3 totals 14 residues. CDR3: CASSYKRAADTQYF. In nucleotides, the CDR3 is TGTGCCAGCAGTTACAAGCGGGCCGCAGATACGCAGTATTTT.

This clonotype was recorded at least ten times. The J gene is TRBJ2-1, the V gene TRBV4-3; possibly TRBD1 for D (6 bases). V dropped 0 bases and J dropped 5 bases, with 11 bases sitting between them. The CDR3 sequence is 15 residues long. Germline V gives CDR1 LGHNA, CDR2 YSLEER. The CDR3 loop reads CASSQEGATNNEQFF. As DNA, the CDR3 is TGCGCCAGCAGCCAAGAGGGGGCCACCAACAATGAGCAGTTCTTC.

This clonotype was seen at least ten times. The rearrangement links TRBV10-3 to TRBJ2-5; tentative D call: TRBD1 (6 bases). The CDR3 sequence is 13 residues long. CDR1 ENHRY and CDR2 SYGVKD come from the germline V gene. The V end was cut by 4 bases, the J end by 3 bases, with 9 bases between. CDR3 sequence: CAISANREETQYF. The CDR3 DNA is TGTGCCATCAGTGCGAACAGGGAAGAGACCCAGTACTTC.

This clonotype was counted between two and nine times. This chain joins TRBV5-1 and TRBJ1-3; tentative D call: TRBD1 (5 bases). CDR1 is SGHRS, CDR2 YFSETQ, per germline. The CDR3 is made up of 14 amino acids. V shed 2 bases and J shed 2 bases, with 8 bases lying between them. The DNA of the CDR3 is TGCGCCAGCAGCTTTCAGGGTCCTGGAAACACCATATATTTT. This gives the protein CASSFQGPGNTIYF.